The TCR beta chain under discussion was sequenced for a study of blood T cell repertoires in COVID-19. Study details: Samples came from the United States, Italy and Spain, spanning acute and convalescent COVID-19. Nucleic acid was either cDNA or gDNA, and it came from T cells, B-cell-depleted T cells, or PBMCs.

Germline values: CDR1 SGHTA, CDR2 FQGNSA. This CDR3 is built from 15 residues. The V end was cut by 6 bases, the J end by 6 bases, with 15 bases between. Authors' methods: Quantification of nucleated cells was approximated via reference gene primer amplification. Generated by immunoSEQ multiplex PCR, the TCRdb table keeps only in-frame clones and is missing some. Clone size and the V and J calls come from that table; the DNA yielded D and trimming. The table has under 300,000 clones, around 83% seen once; the top ten hold approximately 3.5%. J is TRBJ1-6 and V is TRBV7-2; D not resolved. The receptor comes from a woman under 30 with acute or convalescent COVID-19. Sequenced: peripheral blood. In DNA, the CDR3 is TGTGCCAGCAGACCATTGGAGACGGGTAATTCACCCCTCCACTTT. Residues: CASRPLETGNSPLHF.